This TCR beta chain was sequenced during a study of T cells in Graves' hyperthyroidism and ophthalmopathy. Study context: Sampling of peripheral blood happened at initial diagnosis, prior to any treatment.

RNA transcripts were the template for amplifying TCR beta CDR3 regions. HTBI primers were employed in a first-round RT-PCR of the TCR CDR3. TCRdb re-analysed the multiplex PCR reads in MiXCR, keeping a single row per CDR3 protein. The repertoire holds under 450,000 distinct CDR3 sequences, with about 18% as singletons. This CDR3 region has 16 residues. The germline V and J ends were trimmed by 3 bases and 2 bases, with 17 bases remaining between them. Germline V gives CDR1 SGHDT, CDR2 YYEEEE. The study enrolled patients aged 18 to 65 with newly diagnosed hyperthyroidism of under 2 months' duration. Pregnant or lactating patients were excluded, as were those with uncontrolled infection or other autoimmune disease. Diagnosis relied on clinical symptoms, serum thyroxine and TRAb, thyroid ultrasound and orbital computed tomography.

The chain employs TRBV5-6 and TRBJ2-5, with D perhaps matching TRBD1 (6 bases). The material sequenced was blood. This TCR came from a woman in her thirties with Graves' hyperthyroidism that later progressed to Graves' ophthalmopathy. The CDR3 loop reads CASSSLYRDIQETQYF. CDR3 sequence (DNA): TGTGCCAGCAGCTCTCTTTACCGGGACATACAAGAGACCCAGTACTTC.